The 21 T cell receptor beta chains below all came from one sample that was sequenced in a study of T cells in Graves' hyperthyroidism and ophthalmopathy. The investigators amplified TCR beta CDR3 regions from RNA transcripts. In the first-round RT-PCR of the TCR CDR3, the HTBI primer set was used. One entry per CDR3 protein results from TCRdb running MiXCR on the multiplex PCR reads. The table records 250,000 to 300,000 distinct CDR3 sequences, 13% to 15% of them present only once. Sequenced: blood. These TCRs come from a woman aged 40 to 50 with Graves' hyperthyroidism that later progressed to Graves' ophthalmopathy.

The gene calls are TRBV28 and TRBJ2-5; D is perhaps TRBD1 (5 bases). Germline loops: CDR1 MDHEN, CDR2 SYDVKM. The CDR3 has 16 amino acids. V lost 3 bases to trimming and J lost 5 bases, with 19 bases between them. For the CDR3, the DNA is TGTGCCAGCAGTTTCAGGACCGCAGGCGCAGGGGAGACCCAGTACTTC. Translation gives CASSFRTAGAGETQYF.

There are many counts of this clonotype. The chain is built from TRBV20-1 and TRBJ1-6; D remains unclear. The V gene lost 3 bases and the J gene lost 0 bases, with 12 bases spanning the gap. The CDR3 spans 16 residues. Per the germline V gene, CDR1 is DFQATT and CDR2 is SNEGSKA (reference sequence). Written as DNA, the CDR3 is TGCAGTGCTAGTCGCGGGCAGAGCTCCTATAATTCACCCCTCCACTTT. Translated: CSASRGQSSYNSPLHF.

There are many counts of this clonotype. V gene TRBV30 combines with J gene TRBJ2-5, with a possible D match to TRBD2 (6 bases). Trimming removed 4 bases from V and 0 bases from J, with 15 bases in between. CDR3 length: 15 residues. CDR1 is GTSNPN, CDR2 SVGIG, per germline (reference sequence). The CDR3 loop reads CAWTRLALYQETQYF. The CDR3 DNA is TGTGCCTGGACCCGTCTAGCGTTGTACCAAGAGACCCAGTACTTC.

The chain joins TRBV6-8 to TRBJ2-7, with D unclear. Germline V CDR1 and CDR2: MNHGY, SAAAGT. The V gene lost 2 bases and the J gene lost 2 bases, with 10 bases spanning the gap. The CDR3 runs to 14 residues. The CDR3 DNA reads TGTGCCAGCAGTTACCATCATAGAGCCTACGAGCAGTACTTC. This gives the protein CASSYHHRAYEQYF.

In this sample, this clonotype turned up many times. The V and J genes are TRBV3-1 and TRBJ2-5; the D is unclear. CDR3 size: 14 residues. Per the germline V gene, CDR1 is LGHDT and CDR2 is YNNKEL (reference sequence). V lost 4 bases and J 3 bases, leaving 12 bases between the germline ends. CDR3 coding DNA: TGTGCCAGCAGCCCGATGCTCGGAGAAGAGACCCAGTACTTC. The encoded protein is CASSPMLGEETQYF.

The genes are TRBV29-1 and TRBJ1-2; possibly TRBD1 for D (5 bases). The CDR3 runs to 13 residues. CDR1 SQVTM and CDR2 ANQGSEA come from the germline V gene. Trimming shortened V by 7 bases and J by 4 bases, and 16 bases separated the two germline ends. CDR3 DNA: TGCAGCGATAGGGACCGCCGACTCTATGGCTACACCTTC. Its translation is CSDRDRRLYGYTF.

The V gene is TRBV6-1, the J gene TRBJ1-2, with 7 bases that match TRBD1. CDR1 is MNHNS, CDR2 SASEGT, per germline. Losses at the gene ends were 3 bases for V and 12 bases for J; bases not matched to a gene: 10. The CDR3 extends over 13 amino acids. The CDR3 DNA reads TGTGCCAGCAGTGACCGGGACAGCAGTGCTGACACCTTC. This sequence encodes CASSDRDSSADTF.

This clonotype was detected ten times or more. This sequence may be a read error, since a much larger clone differs from it by one base. The rearrangement uses TRBV6-5 and TRBJ2-2; D gene ambiguous. Germline CDR1 reads MNHEY; CDR2 reads SVGAGI. The V gene lost 2 bases and the J gene lost 7 bases, with 2 bases spanning the gap. This CDR3 has 11 amino acids. The CDR3 DNA is TGTGCCAGCAGTTACATCGGGGAGCTGTTTTTT. Its translation: CASSYIGELFF.

This clonotype was seen repeatedly, ten times or more. The rearrangement uses TRBV20-1 and TRBJ1-4; 8 bases agree with TRBD1. Germline V gene lookup returns CDR1 DFQATT and CDR2 SNEGSKA (reference sequence). With V trimmed by 3 bases and J by 0 bases, 9 bases remained unmatched. The CDR3 totals 17 residues. The CDR3 sequence is CSASRPGGGSTNEKLFF. The CDR3 DNA reads as TGCAGTGCTAGTCGGCCAGGGGGCGGGTCAACTAATGAAAAACTGTTTTTT.

The chain recombines TRBV14 with TRBJ2-7; D tentatively fits TRBD1 or TRBD2 (5 bases each). V was clipped by 4 bases and J by 2 bases, with 18 bases between them. Germline lookup yields CDR1 SGHDN and CDR2 FVKESK. CDR3 size: 16 residues. The CDR3 loop is CASSPGTRRYPYEQYF. The CDR3 DNA reads TGTGCCAGCAGCCCGGGGACCAGGAGGTACCCCTACGAGCAGTACTTC.

This clonotype occurred many times. This rearrangement joins TRBV5-5 to TRBJ2-1; 8 bases agree with TRBD2. Germline V gene data show CDR1 as SGHKS and CDR2 as YYEKEE (reference sequence). This CDR3 is built from 15 residues. V shed 0 bases and J 7 bases; nucleotides not matched to a gene: 6. The DNA of the CDR3 is TGTGCCAGCAGCTTGGGAGCGGGACTAGGGAATGAGCAGTTCTTC. This codes for CASSLGAGLGNEQFF.

This clonotype has at least ten counts. The chain uses TRBV20-1 and TRBJ2-1, with 10 positions matching TRBD2. V was pared by 3 bases and J by 7 bases, with 9 bases of the junction left unmatched. This CDR3 has 15 amino acids. Per germline, CDR1 DFQATT and CDR2 SNEGSKA (reference sequence). CDR3 loop: CSARRTSGGRNEQFF. CDR3 in DNA: TGCAGTGCTAGGAGGACTAGCGGAGGGAGAAATGAGCAGTTCTTC.

This clonotype was recorded a few times. This chain uses TRBV6-1 with TRBJ1-3; no clear D. This CDR3 region has 14 residues. The germline V gene has CDR1 MNHNS and CDR2 SASEGT. Trimming cost V 8 bases and J 2 bases, with 13 bases left between them. CDR3 in amino acids: CASWLRTAGNTIYF. As DNA, the CDR3 is TGTGCCAGCTGGTTAAGGACGGCTGGAAACACCATATATTTT.

This clonotype has a handful of counts. This could be a read error, since a much larger clone is one nucleotide away. The rearrangement uses TRBV7-3 and TRBJ2-3, with 7 bases aligning to TRBD1. Germline V gene sequence: CDR1 SGHTA, CDR2 FQGTGA. This CDR3 is built from 14 residues. The chain's CDR3 is CACSSGQGTDTQYF. In DNA, the CDR3 is TGTGCCTGCAGCTCCGGACAGGGCACAGATACGCAGTATTTT.

This clonotype was observed many times. This rearrangement joins TRBV7-9 to TRBJ1-1; D remains ambiguous. V was clipped by 2 bases and J by 0 bases, with 10 bases between them. There are 15 residues in the CDR3. Germline V gene sequence: CDR1 SEHNR, CDR2 FQNEAQ (reference sequence). The CDR3 reads CASSLTGSMNTEAFF. CDR3 coding DNA: TGTGCCAGCAGCTTAACGGGCAGCATGAACACTGAAGCTTTCTTT.

The count of this clonotype is one. V and J are TRBV20-1 and TRBJ2-7; D may be TRBD2 (6 bases). This CDR3 contains 14 residues. Trimming removed 6 bases at V and 3 bases at J, with 18 bases between. Germline V gene data show CDR1 as DFQATT and CDR2 as SNEGSKA (reference sequence). The CDR3 DNA sequence: TGCAGTGCAAAGCAAAGCGGGCTCATCTACGAGCAGTACTTC. Translation gives CSAKQSGLIYEQYF.

This clonotype has a handful of counts. The chain carries TRBV24-1 and TRBJ2-1; unclear D gene. The V and J ends lost 0 bases and 3 bases respectively, with 5 bases between them. The CDR3 has 14 residues. Per the germline V gene, CDR1 is KGHDR and CDR2 is SFDVKD. CDR3 amino acids: CATSDLLDYNEQFF. The CDR3 DNA reads TGTGCCACCAGTGATTTGCTTGACTACAATGAGCAGTTCTTC.

This clonotype was recorded at least ten times. This rearrangement joins TRBV27 to TRBJ2-4; 11 bases align to TRBD2. Per the germline V gene, CDR1 is MNHEY and CDR2 is SMNVEV (reference sequence). The CDR3 runs to 17 residues. The junction had 7 bases not matched to a gene; V was cut back by 4 bases and J by 2 bases. The CDR3 sequence: CASSSATSGKTKNIQYF. In DNA, the CDR3 is TGTGCCAGCAGTTCAGCGACTAGCGGGAAAACCAAAAACATTCAGTACTTC.

As for this clonotype: The CDR3 ends on some other residue instead of the conserved phenylalanine or tryptophan, so this is likely a read error. The chain combines TRBV11-2 with TRBJ2-7, with D tentatively TRBD2 (6 bases). Germline V gene data show CDR1 as SGHAT and CDR2 as FQNNGV. The CDR3 extends over 16 amino acids. V lost 5 bases to trimming and J lost 0 bases, with 17 bases between them. The CDR3 sequence: CASSLLRGLSSYEQYC. In nucleotides, the CDR3 is TGTGCCAGCAGCCTGCTTAGGGGACTGAGCTCCTACGAGCAGTACTGC.

The V gene is TRBV7-6, the J gene TRBJ1-3; D is unresolved. This CDR3 region has 14 residues. Trimming left V 4 bases short and J 6 bases short, with 13 bases between. Germline-derived CDR1 and CDR2 are SGHVS and FNYEAQ. The DNA for the CDR3 is TGTGCCAGCAGCTCTCGGGTAGCCGCAAACACCATATATTTT. It translates to CASSSRVAANTIYF.

This clonotype was detected many times. The rearrangement uses TRBV7-9 and TRBJ1-4; the match to TRBD1 covers 7 bases. The V and J ends lost 5 bases and 3 bases, in that order; junction bases with no gene match: 3. The CDR3 totals 14 residues. The germline CDR1 and CDR2 sequences are SEHNR and FQNEAQ (reference sequence). CDR3 sequence: CASSKGQPNEKLFF. DNA for the CDR3: TGTGCCAGCAGCAAGGGACAGCCTAATGAAAAACTGTTTTTT.